This T cell receptor (beta chain) originates from a study of blood T cells in healthy people across ages. V dropped 8 bases and J dropped 6; count of bases not matched to a gene: 14. CDR1 and CDR2 from the germline V gene are MNHEY and SMNVEV (reference sequence). CDR3 length: 15 amino acids. Sample-barcoded 5' priming and a J-beta primer mix drove a second PCR of roughly 6 to 12 cycles. Tags on each cDNA molecule came from a template-switch adaptor with 12 random nucleotides. One entry per CDR3 protein results from TCRdb running MiXCR on the 5' RACE reads. The sample shows approximately 800,000 distinct CDR3 sequences, approximately 65% of them seen only once. Overall study results and limits: Unknown donor CMV status possibly confounded expanded clonotype changes. Strong correlation was found linking TCR beta diversity to naive T cell percentage.

As concerns this clonotype: Its antigen is still unknown.

The chain uses TRBV27 and TRBJ1-2; 8 nucleotides align to TRBD1. The sequencing input was blood. This TCR came from a man aged 30-40 years in good health. The CDR3 DNA reads TGTGCCAGCTCTTCCTCGAGACAGGGGCCCAATGGCTACACCTTC. Protein: CASSSSRQGPNGYTF.